Each of the 24 T cell receptor beta chains below was sequenced from the same sample in a study of blood T cell repertoires in COVID-19. TCRdb keeps only in-frame clones here, not all; method: immunoSEQ multiplex PCR. The sample holds some 150,000 clones, over 80% seen once. The sample consisted of peripheral blood. The receptors stem from a woman aged 35 to 49 with active or convalescent COVID-19.

The chain uses TRBV5-4 and TRBJ2-2; perhaps TRBD1 as D (6 bases). The CDR3 runs 16 residues. The V and J ends lost 0 bases and 0 bases respectively, with 9 bases between them. Germline V gene sequence: CDR1 SGHNT, CDR2 YYREEE (reference sequence). The CDR3 sequence: CASSLGGQPNTGELFF. In nucleotides, the CDR3 is TGTGCCAGCAGCTTGGGTGGACAGCCGAACACCGGGGAGCTGTTTTTT.

The chain is built from TRBV6-6 and TRBJ2-3; the match to TRBD2 covers 11 bases. The CDR3 is 15 residues long. V was pared by 6 bases and J by 2 bases, with 4 bases of the junction left unmatched. Germline CDR1 reads MNHNY; CDR2 reads SVGAGI (reference sequence). This chain's CDR3 is CASSLGLAVTDTQYF. CDR3 nucleotide sequence: TGTGCCAGCAGCCTGGGACTAGCGGTCACAGATACGCAGTATTTT.

The chain recombines TRBV4-1 with TRBJ2-7; 8 nucleotides agree with TRBD1. J gave up 0 bases and V 1 base, and 14 bases lay outside the gene matches. Germline lookup yields CDR1 MGHRA and CDR2 YSYEKL. The CDR3 has 19 amino acids. The CDR3 nucleotides are TGCGCCAGCAGCCAAGCGTGGACAGGGAAGAAGGAAGACTCCTACGAGCAGTACTTC. Protein: CASSQAWTGKKEDSYEQYF.

The gene calls are TRBV28 and TRBJ1-2, with 9 positions matching TRBD1. V lost 7 bases to trimming and J lost 8 bases; unmatched junction nucleotides: 8. Germline V gives CDR1 MDHEN, CDR2 SYDVKM. The CDR3 contains 13 residues. The DNA for the CDR3 is TGTGCCAGCACCCGACAGGGGGGAGACGGCTACACCTTC. As protein: CASTRQGGDGYTF.

The chain has TRBV2 and TRBJ1-5; no definite D call. The CDR3 has 14 residues. Germline-derived CDR1 and CDR2 are SNHLY and FYNNEI. Trimming removed 7 bases from V and 6 bases from J, with 16 bases in between. CDR3 DNA: TGTGCCAGCAAAGAGAGGGAAGGCGGTCAGCCCCAGCATTTT. The encoded protein is CASKEREGGQPQHF. Drawing the rest from reference TRBV2 and TRBJ1-5, the complete variable domain is EPEVTQTPSHQVTQMGQEVILRCVPISNHLYFYWYRQILGQKVEFLVSFYNNEISEKSEIFDDQFSVERPDGSNFTLKIRSTKLEDSAMYFCASKEREGGQPQHFGDGTRLSIL.

This clone was counted a few times. This rearrangement joins TRBV7-9 to TRBJ1-1; D possibly corresponds to TRBD1 (6 bases). CDR3 size: 14 residues. Germline V lookup: CDR1 SEHNR, CDR2 FQNEAQ (reference sequence). Trimming took 4 bases from V and 6 from J, leaving 15 bases between them. For the CDR3, the DNA is TGTGCCAGCAGCTCGGGACACGGCCTCGCTGAAGCTTTCTTT. Its translation is CASSSGHGLAEAFF.

The V gene is TRBV28, the J gene TRBJ1-6; 8 bases are shared with TRBD1. With 4 bases clipped from V and 12 bases from J, the junction kept 14 bases outside the gene matches. The V gene's germline CDR1 is MDHEN and CDR2 SYDVKM. The CDR3 has 16 amino acids. The CDR3 bases are TGTGCCAGCAGTTGGTTGGTCCGGGACAGGTATGGACCCCTCCACTTT. This encodes CASSWLVRDRYGPLHF. Based on the CDR3 plus reference TRBV28 and TRBJ1-6, the full variable domain is DVKVTQSSRYLVKRTGEKVFLECVQDMDHENMFWYRQDPGLGLRLIYFSYDVKMKEKGDIPEGYSVSREKKERFSLILESASTNQTSMYLCASSWLVRDRYGPLHFGNGTRLTVT.

The chain is built from TRBV24-1 and TRBJ1-2, with D possibly being TRBD1 (6 bases). The CDR3 runs 13 residues. CDR1 and CDR2 from the germline V gene are KGHDR and SFDVKD. The V and J ends lost 0 bases and 7 bases respectively, with 8 bases between them. The CDR3: CATSDLARGGYTF. DNA of the CDR3: TGTGCCACCAGTGATTTGGCCAGGGGTGGCTACACCTTC.

The chain is built from TRBV10-3 and TRBJ2-5, with 9 bases matching TRBD2. Trimming at V came to 3 bases and at J to 5 bases, leaving 4 bases not matched to a gene. This CDR3 spans 14 amino acids. The germline V gene has CDR1 ENHRY and CDR2 SYGVKD. The CDR3 reads CAISDGGRAETQYF. The DNA of the CDR3 is TGTGCCATCAGTGACGGCGGGAGGGCCGAGACCCAGTACTTC.

This chain uses TRBV15 with TRBJ2-4, with D perhaps TRBD2 (5 bases). This CDR3 spans 15 amino acids. Per germline, CDR1 LNHNV and CDR2 YYDKDF (reference sequence). Between the trimmed V and J ends, which lost 0 bases and 8 bases, there was a span of 14 bases. CDR3 bases: TGTGCCACCAGCAGAGATCGACGAGCCGGGGACATTCAGTACTTC. It translates to CATSRDRRAGDIQYF.

This chain connects TRBV9 to TRBJ1-2; D is unclear. Trimming pared 0 bases from V and 3 bases from J, leaving 9 bases between. The germline CDR1 and CDR2 sequences are SGDLS and YYNGEE. The CDR3 totals 14 residues. The CDR3 region has the DNA TGTGCCAGCAGCGTAGGGGCATCCGACTATGGCTACACCTTC. It specifies CASSVGASDYGYTF.

A single count supports this clone. The J gene is TRBJ1-1, the V gene TRBV12-5; TRBD1 is a possible D gene (6 bases). Germline values: CDR1 LGHNT, CDR2 FRNRAP. The CDR3 is made up of 12 amino acids. Trimming shortened V by 4 bases and J by 7 bases, and 10 bases separated the two germline ends. The CDR3 region has the DNA TGTGCTAGTGGTTGGCAGACAGGTGAAGCTTTCTTT. The encoded protein is CASGWQTGEAFF.

The rearrangement joins TRBV30 to TRBJ2-3; D perhaps matches TRBD1 (6 bases). Trimming stripped 4 bases from V and 8 bases from J, with 10 bases between. This CDR3 is 11 amino acids long. Germline CDR1 GTSNPN, CDR2 SVGIG (reference sequence). The CDR3 DNA reads as TGTGCCTGGACTTTAGGGGGTACGCAGTATTTT. The encoded protein is CAWTLGGTQYF.

The V and J genes are TRBV21-1 and TRBJ1-5; the DNA was not compared with TRBD1, the D call given in the table. TRBV21-1 is described as a pseudogene. The CDR3 totals 17 residues. Here the CDR3 reads CASTNRRCRNSNQPQHF. CDR3 in DNA: TGTGCCAGCACCAATCGTCGGTGCAGGAATAGCAATCAGCCCCAGCATTTT.

This rearrangement joins TRBV9 to TRBJ1-1; D ambiguous. The ends were cut back, 2 bases at V and 3 bases at J, with 8 bases in the middle. The CDR3 extends over 13 amino acids. From germline, CDR1 is SGDLS and CDR2 YYNGEE. The CDR3 DNA is TGTGCCAGCAGCGTCCGACAAGACACTGAAGCTTTCTTT. Translated, it gives CASSVRQDTEAFF.

The chain combines TRBV12-5 with TRBJ2-3; 9 bases fit TRBD2. This CDR3 contains 15 residues. J was trimmed by 7 bases and V by 0 bases; bases with no gene match: 5. Germline assignment: CDR1 LGHNT and CDR2 FRNRAP. The CDR3 nucleotides are TGTGCTAGTGGTTTGGTTAGCGGGAGATCTTATACGCAGTATTTT. Protein: CASGLVSGRSYTQYF.

The chain combines TRBV3-1 (or the pseudogene TRBV3-2) with TRBJ1-3, with 10 nucleotides matching TRBD1. V lost 2 bases, J lost 10 bases, and 8 bases stayed unmatched. CDR1 and CDR2 from the germline V gene are LGHDT and YNNKEL (reference sequence). The CDR3 spans 15 residues. The CDR3 DNA sequence: TGTGCCAGCAGCCAATCCGCCGGGACAGGGGAAACCATATATTTT. It translates to CASSQSAGTGETIYF.

The rearrangement uses TRBV21-1 and TRBJ2-7; the table assigns TRBD1, which was not confirmed against the DNA. TRBV21-1 corresponds to a pseudogene. The CDR3 extends over 17 amino acids. CDR3 loop: CASARRGRDIKNYEQYF. DNA for the CDR3: TGTGCCAGCGCCAGGAGGGGGCGCGATATTAAGAACTACGAGCAGTACTTC.

This sequence joins TRBV7-2 and TRBJ2-5; 9 bases align to TRBD1. The CDR3 totals 16 residues. The V gene end was trimmed by 5 bases and the J gene end by 7 bases; junction bases not matched to a gene: 14. Germline CDR1 and CDR2: SGHTA and FQGNSA. CDR3 residues: CASSPRTGEPLGTQYF. The CDR3 DNA follows: TGTGCCAGCAGCCCACGGACAGGGGAGCCTTTAGGGACCCAGTACTTC.

On this clone itself: The sample holds other DNA sequences that translate to the same CDR3. The chain carries TRBV2 and TRBJ1-2; TRBD1 agrees at 11 bases. Unmatched junction bases numbered 1, after V lost 3 bases and J lost 7 bases. This CDR3 region has 13 residues. In germline, CDR1 is SNHLY, CDR2 FYNNEI. The CDR3 reads CASSEDRGLGYTF. CDR3 bases: TGTGCCAGCAGTGAGGACAGGGGGCTTGGCTACACCTTC.

This chain links TRBV5-5 with TRBJ1-4; D is undetermined. The V end was cut by 4 bases, the J end by 7 bases, with 17 bases between. The CDR3 loop spans 15 amino acids. The germline CDR1 and CDR2 sequences are SGHKS and YYEKEE (reference sequence). The CDR3 here is CASSPGLPEVEKLFF. CDR3 DNA: TGTGCCAGCAGCCCGGGTCTTCCTGAAGTTGAAAAACTGTTTTTT.

The chain couples TRBV7-2 to TRBJ1-2, with D maybe TRBD1 (6 bases). Per germline, CDR1 SGHTA and CDR2 FQGNSA. This CDR3 comprises 15 residues. Deletions cut 1 base from V and 4 bases from J, with 13 bases between. In DNA form, the CDR3 reads TGTGCCAGCAGCTTAGTCCTAGTACAGGGCTATGGCTACACCTTC. It yields the protein CASSLVLVQGYGYTF.

This clone appeared a single time. The chain joins TRBV5-6 to TRBJ2-3, with TRBD2 matching over 7 bases. Germline CDR1 is SGHDT and CDR2 is YYEEEE. After removal of 3 bases from V and 3 bases from J, the junction contained 1 base not matched to a gene. The CDR3 runs to 13 residues. The CDR3 nucleotides are TGTGCCAGCAGCTGGGGGGGAACAGATACGCAGTATTTT. This translates into CASSWGGTDTQYF.

The genes are TRBV28 and TRBJ1-3; no clear D gene. The CDR3 is 11 amino acids. Germline lookup yields CDR1 MDHEN and CDR2 SYDVKM. The germline V and J ends were trimmed by 6 bases and 10 bases, with 10 bases remaining between them. The CDR3 protein is CASRPFRTIYF. The DNA of the CDR3 is TGTGCCAGCAGGCCCTTCCGGACCATATATTTT. The full variable domain, with the rest looked up from reference TRBV28 and TRBJ1-3, is DVKVTQSSRYLVKRTGEKVFLECVQDMDHENMFWYRQDPGLGLRLIYFSYDVKMKEKGDIPEGYSVSREKKERFSLILESASTNQTSMYLCASRPFRTIYFGEGSWLTVV.